This T cell receptor (beta chain) was profiled in a study of post-analysis software for immune sequencing data. Study conclusions and caveats: Under F measure analysis, samples from one preparation batch co-clustered strongly. Roughly five TRBV segments were significantly more frequent in patients than in controls. TRBV5-6, TRBV5-1 and TRBV20-1 were among these segments.

TCR beta libraries were prepared from cDNA with unique molecular identifiers. The source material, about 0.9 to 11 million T cells, gave rise to 450,000 to 550,000 cDNA molecules. TCRdb passed the PCR reads through MiXCR, listing each CDR3 protein once. This sample has around 180,000 distinct CDR3 sequences, with about 30% found just once. This clonotype was observed many times. Its antigen is as yet unknown. The V and J ends lost 0 bases and 7 bases respectively, with 7 bases between them. Germline values: CDR1 SNHLY, CDR2 FYNNEI. CDR3 length: 13 amino acids. This receptor was identified in a girl between 5 and 17 years old with multiple sclerosis. This chain links TRBV2 with TRBJ2-1; D is ambiguous. Material for sequencing was blood. CDR3 sequence (DNA): TGTGCCAGCAGTGAAGCGGAAGGAAATGAGCAGTTCTTC. This encodes CASSEAEGNEQFF. The whole variable domain, remainder taken from reference TRBV2 and TRBJ2-1, is EPEVTQTPSHQVTQMGQEVILRCVPISNHLYFYWYRQILGQKVEFLVSFYNNEISEKSEIFDDQFSVERPDGSNFTLKIRSTKLEDSAMYFCASSEAEGNEQFFGPGTRLTVL.